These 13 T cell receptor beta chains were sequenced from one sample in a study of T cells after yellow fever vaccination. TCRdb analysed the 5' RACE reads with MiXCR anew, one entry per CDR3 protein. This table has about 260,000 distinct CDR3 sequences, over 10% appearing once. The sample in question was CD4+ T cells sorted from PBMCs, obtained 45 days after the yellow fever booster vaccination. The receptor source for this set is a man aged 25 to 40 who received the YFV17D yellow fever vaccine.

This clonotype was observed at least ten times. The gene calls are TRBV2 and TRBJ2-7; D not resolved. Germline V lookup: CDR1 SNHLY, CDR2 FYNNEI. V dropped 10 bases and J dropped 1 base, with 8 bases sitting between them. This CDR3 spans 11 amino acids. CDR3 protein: CATRSSYEQYF. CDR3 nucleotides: TGTGCCACCCGCTCTTCCTACGAGCAGTACTTC. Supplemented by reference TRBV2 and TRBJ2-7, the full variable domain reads EPEVTQTPSHQVTQMGQEVILRCVPISNHLYFYWYRQILGQKVEFLVSFYNNEISEKSEIFDDQFSVERPDGSNFTLKIRSTKLEDSAMYFCATRSSYEQYFGPGTRLTVT.

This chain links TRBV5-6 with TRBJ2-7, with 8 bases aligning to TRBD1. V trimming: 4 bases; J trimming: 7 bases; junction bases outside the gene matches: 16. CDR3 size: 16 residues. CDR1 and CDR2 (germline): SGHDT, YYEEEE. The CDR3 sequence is CASSARDANRQGEQYF. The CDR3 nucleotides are TGTGCCAGCAGCGCGAGGGATGCGAATAGACAGGGGGAGCAGTACTTC.

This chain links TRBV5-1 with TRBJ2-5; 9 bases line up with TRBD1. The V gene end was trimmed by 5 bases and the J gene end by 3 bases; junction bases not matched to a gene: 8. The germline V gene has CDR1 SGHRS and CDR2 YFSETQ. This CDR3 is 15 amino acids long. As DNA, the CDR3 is TGCGCCAGCAGACCCCGGGACAGGGTGGAAGAGACCCAGTACTTC. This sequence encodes CASRPRDRVEETQYF.

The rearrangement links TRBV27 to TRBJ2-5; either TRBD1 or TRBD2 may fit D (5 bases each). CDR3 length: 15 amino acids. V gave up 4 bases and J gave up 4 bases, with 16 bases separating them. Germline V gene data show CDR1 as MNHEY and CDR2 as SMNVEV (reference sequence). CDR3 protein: CASSSPISGGETQYF. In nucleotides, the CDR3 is TGTGCCAGCAGTTCCCCGATAAGTGGGGGAGAGACCCAGTACTTC.

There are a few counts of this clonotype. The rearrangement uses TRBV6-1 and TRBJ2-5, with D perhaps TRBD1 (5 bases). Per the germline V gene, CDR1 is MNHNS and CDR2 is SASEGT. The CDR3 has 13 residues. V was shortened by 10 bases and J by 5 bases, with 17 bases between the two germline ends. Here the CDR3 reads CATARQRQETQYF. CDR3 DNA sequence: TGTGCCACCGCTCGACAGCGCCAGGAGACCCAGTACTTC.

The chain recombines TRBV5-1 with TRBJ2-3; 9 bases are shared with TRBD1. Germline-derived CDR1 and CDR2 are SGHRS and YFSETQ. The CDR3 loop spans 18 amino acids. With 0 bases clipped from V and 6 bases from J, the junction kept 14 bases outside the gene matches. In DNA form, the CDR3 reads TGCGCCAGCAGCTTGGCCCCAGCCGGGACAGGGTCAGTGGATACGCAGTATTTT. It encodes CASSLAPAGTGSVDTQYF.

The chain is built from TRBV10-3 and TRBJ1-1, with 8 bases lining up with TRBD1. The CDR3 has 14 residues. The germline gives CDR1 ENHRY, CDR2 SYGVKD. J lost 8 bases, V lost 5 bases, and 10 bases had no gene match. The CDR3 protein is CAISTGQGEFEAFF. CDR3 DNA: TGTGCCATCAGTACCGGACAGGGTGAGTTCGAAGCTTTCTTT.

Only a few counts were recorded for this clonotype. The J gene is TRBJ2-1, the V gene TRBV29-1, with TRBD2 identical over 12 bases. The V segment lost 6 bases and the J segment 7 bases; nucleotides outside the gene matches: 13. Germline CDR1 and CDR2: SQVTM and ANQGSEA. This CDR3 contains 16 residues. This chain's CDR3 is CSVLGLAGLGRNEQFF. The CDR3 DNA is TGCAGCGTCTTAGGACTAGCGGGATTAGGGAGGAATGAGCAGTTCTTC.

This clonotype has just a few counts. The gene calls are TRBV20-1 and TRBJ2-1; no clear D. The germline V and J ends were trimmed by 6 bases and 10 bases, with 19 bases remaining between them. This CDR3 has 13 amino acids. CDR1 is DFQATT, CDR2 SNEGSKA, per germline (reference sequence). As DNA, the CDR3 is TGCAGTGCCCCTTGGAAGGCCGCCCAGGAGCAGTTCTTC. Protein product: CSAPWKAAQEQFF.

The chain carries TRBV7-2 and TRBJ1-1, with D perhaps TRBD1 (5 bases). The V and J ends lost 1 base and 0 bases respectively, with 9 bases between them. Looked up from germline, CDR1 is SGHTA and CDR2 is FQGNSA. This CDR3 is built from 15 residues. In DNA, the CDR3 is TGTGCCAGCAGCTTAGTTGGACATCTGAACACTGAAGCTTTCTTT. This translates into CASSLVGHLNTEAFF.

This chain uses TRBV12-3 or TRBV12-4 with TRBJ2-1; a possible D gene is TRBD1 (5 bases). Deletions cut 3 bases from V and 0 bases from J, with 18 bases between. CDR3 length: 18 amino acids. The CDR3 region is CASSFGEWGASSYNEQFF. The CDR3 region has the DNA TGTGCCAGCAGTTTTGGGGAATGGGGCGCCAGCTCCTACAATGAGCAGTTCTTC.

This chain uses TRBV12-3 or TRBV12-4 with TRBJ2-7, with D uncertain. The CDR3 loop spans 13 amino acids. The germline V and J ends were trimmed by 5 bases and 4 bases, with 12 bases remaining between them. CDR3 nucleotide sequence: TGTGCCAGCAGTATTGGGCCTTTATACGAGCAGTACTTC. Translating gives CASSIGPLYEQYF.

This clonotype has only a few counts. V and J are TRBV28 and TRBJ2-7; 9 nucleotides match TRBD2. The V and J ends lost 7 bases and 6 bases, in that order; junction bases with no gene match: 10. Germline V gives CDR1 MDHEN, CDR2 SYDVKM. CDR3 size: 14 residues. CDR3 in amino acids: CASIMGTSLGEQYF. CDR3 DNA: TGTGCCAGCATCATGGGGACTAGCCTGGGCGAGCAGTACTTC.